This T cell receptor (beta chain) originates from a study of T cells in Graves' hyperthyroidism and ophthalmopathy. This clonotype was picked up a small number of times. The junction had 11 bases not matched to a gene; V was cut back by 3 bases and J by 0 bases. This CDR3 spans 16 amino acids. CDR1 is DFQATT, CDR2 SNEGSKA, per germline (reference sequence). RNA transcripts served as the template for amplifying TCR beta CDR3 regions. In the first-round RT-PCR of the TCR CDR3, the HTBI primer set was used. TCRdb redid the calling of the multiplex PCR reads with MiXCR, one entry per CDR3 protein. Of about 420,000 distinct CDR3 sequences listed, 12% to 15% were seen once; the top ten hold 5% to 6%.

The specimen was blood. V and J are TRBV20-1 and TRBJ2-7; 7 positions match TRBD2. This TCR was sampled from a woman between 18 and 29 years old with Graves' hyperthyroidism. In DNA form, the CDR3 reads TGCAGTGCTAGTCTATCTAGCGGAGCTTACTCCTACGAGCAGTACTTC. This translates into CSASLSSGAYSYEQYF.